This TCR beta chain was retrieved from a study of cytomegalovirus exposure and HLA in healthy donors. This CDR3 is built from 17 residues. V was cut by 1 base and J by 6 bases, with 19 bases left in between. Per germline, CDR1 ENHRY and CDR2 SYGVKD. Assay: immunoSEQ multiplex PCR; the TCRdb copy retains only in-frame clones and omits some. The repertoire holds 82,000 or so clones, over 85% seen once, with about 0.7% in the top ten. The origin of this receptor is a woman younger than 35 in good health and CMV-seronegative. The specimen sequenced was PBMCs. The J gene is TRBJ2-1, the V gene TRBV10-3, with a weak D call TRBD2 (5 bases). The CDR3 coding sequence is TGTGCCATCAGTGAGTTCCCTCGGGGAAGTGTTGGCAATGAGCAGTTCTTC. Translation gives CAISEFPRGSVGNEQFF.